The clone carrying this T cell receptor (beta chain) appeared once. Its target is unknown. These data come from a study of siplizumab effects on memory and regulatory T cells. Profiling relied on immunoSEQ multiplex PCR, and the TCRdb table lists in-frame clones only, not all of them. The table includes tens of thousands of clones, roughly 96% detected once. Germline V CDR1 and CDR2: SGHRS, YFSETQ. CDR3 length equals 15 residues. V lost 0 bases to trimming and J lost 6 bases, with 12 bases between them. Study-level results: Alloreactive sequences tracing back to unstimulated CD4+ memory cells were significantly reduced by siplizumab.

A few donor pairs also had unstimulated CD4+ and CD8+ naive and memory subsets sequenced. The sequenced sample consisted of naive CD4+ T cells sorted from blood. The sequence came from a human donor in good health. This chain joins TRBV5-1 and TRBJ1-4; D may be TRBD1 (6 bases). CDR3 DNA: TGCGCCAGCAGCTTGGATTACAGGGCTTATGAAAAACTGTTTTTT. It specifies CASSLDYRAYEKLFF.